What follows are 12 T cell receptor beta chains derived from one specimen sequenced in a study of graft-versus-host responses after intestinal transplantation (dated by TCRdb to about 2021). The antigens of these receptors remain unknown. The time point label, read with the paper, signifies: cells obtained before transplantation from donor or recipient. Libraries were built with the immunoSEQ multiplex PCR assay. The source is immuneACCESS, and TCRdb retained only in-frame sequences with V and J called. Part of the clones is not carried over; for the studies checked, unresolved V genes explain less than half of this, and the remainder is unexplained. Here the sample has 55,000 to 65,000 clones; 90% to 95% occur a single time. Jointly, the top ten make up about 0.41% of the sample. The sample consisted of unstimulated CD4+ T cells sorted from spleen or lymph node cells, taken before transplant. These receptors originate from a human donor who was the organ donor for an intestinal transplant.

The J gene is TRBJ2-2, the V gene TRBV2; 11 positions match TRBD2. The CDR3 extends over 15 amino acids. Per germline, CDR1 SNHLY and CDR2 FYNNEI. V shed 7 bases, J shed 2 bases, and the junction held 3 bases outside the gene matches. The CDR3 DNA is TGTGCCAGCACCCTAGCGGGAGGTAACACCGGGGAGCTGTTTTTT. This sequence encodes CASTLAGGNTGELFF. Variable domain in full (rest from reference TRBV2 and TRBJ2-2): EPEVTQTPSHQVTQMGQEVILRCVPISNHLYFYWYRQILGQKVEFLVSFYNNEISEKSEIFDDQFSVERPDGSNFTLKIRSTKLEDSAMYFCASTLAGGNTGELFFGEGSRLTVL.

Here the CDR3 DNA reads TGTGCCAGCAGTTACTCGGACAGGGGGCAGCCCCAGCATTTT. Its protein is CASSYSDRGQPQHF. This chain links TRBV6-6 with TRBJ1-5; 10 positions match TRBD1. CDR3 length: 14 amino acids. V trimming: 0 bases; J trimming: 7 bases; junction bases outside the gene matches: 0. Germline V gene data show CDR1 as MNHNY and CDR2 as SVGAGI (reference sequence).

The V gene is TRBV9, the J gene TRBJ1-1; D uncertain. V lost 4 bases and J 1 base, leaving 14 bases between the germline ends. In germline, CDR1 is SGDLS, CDR2 YYNGEE. The CDR3 spans 15 residues. CDR3 coding DNA: TGTGCCAGCAGCCCGGACCCTACCTGGAACACTGAAGCTTTCTTT. Translating gives CASSPDPTWNTEAFF.

J is TRBJ2-1 and V is TRBV19; 13 bases align to TRBD2. V shed 4 bases and J 3 bases; nucleotides not matched to a gene: 3. Germline V CDR1 and CDR2: LNHDA, SQIVND (reference sequence). This CDR3 comprises 16 residues. The CDR3 DNA is TGTGCCAGTAGTACCCGACTAGCGGGGGGCTACAATGAGCAGTTCTTC. It encodes CASSTRLAGGYNEQFF.

The V and J genes are TRBV11-2 and TRBJ2-2; the D gene is possibly TRBD1 (5 bases). CDR3 size: 16 residues. V dropped 0 bases and J dropped 6 bases, with 14 bases sitting between them. Germline V gene data show CDR1 as SGHAT and CDR2 as FQNNGV. The CDR3 DNA reads as TGTGCCAGCAGCTTAGAGACAGCCCGAAGGGCCGGGGAGCTGTTTTTT. Amino acid sequence: CASSLETARRAGELFF.

The rearrangement joins TRBV6-5 to TRBJ2-1; TRBD2 aligns across 8 bases. This CDR3 is 13 amino acids long. Germline V gene sequence: CDR1 MNHEY, CDR2 SVGAGI. With 6 bases clipped from V and 2 bases from J, the junction kept 0 bases outside the gene matches. CDR3 amino acids: CASRLAAYNEQFF. CDR3 DNA: TGTGCCAGCAGACTAGCGGCCTACAATGAGCAGTTCTTC.

The gene calls are TRBV15 and TRBJ2-7, with D perhaps assigned TRBD1 or TRBD2 (6 bases each). In germline, CDR1 is LNHNV, CDR2 YYDKDF (reference sequence). This CDR3 comprises 12 residues. The V and J ends lost 3 bases and 12 bases respectively, with 15 bases between them. The CDR3 reads CATSREGGIRYF. CDR3 sequence (DNA): TGTGCCACCAGCAGGGAGGGGGGAATTCGGTACTTC.

The chain uses TRBV4-2 and TRBJ1-2, with D maybe TRBD1 (5 bases). This CDR3 has 15 amino acids. V shed 0 bases and J shed 4 bases, with 12 bases lying between them. Germline V gene sequence: CDR1 LGHNA, CDR2 YNFKEQ. The DNA for the CDR3 is TGTGCCAGCAGCCAAGAGGCAGGGATAACCTATGGCTACACCTTC. Translation: CASSQEAGITYGYTF.

The chain recombines TRBV27 with TRBJ1-5; perhaps TRBD1 as D (5 bases). CDR1 is MNHEY, CDR2 SMNVEV, per germline (reference sequence). The CDR3 runs 13 residues. Trimming cost V 6 bases and J 6 bases, with 12 bases left between them. CDR3: CASSRWGTQPQHF. The DNA of the CDR3 is TGTGCCAGCAGCCGCTGGGGGACTCAGCCCCAGCATTTT.

V is TRBV10-2 and J is TRBJ1-2, with D possibly TRBD1 on 6 matching bases. Trimming stripped 8 bases from V and 3 bases from J, with 16 bases between. Germline CDR1 reads WSHSY; CDR2 reads SAAADI. The CDR3 sequence is 14 residues long. CDR3 DNA: TGCGCCAGCGGATGGGGGCAGTATTACTATGGCTACACCTTC. It encodes CASGWGQYYYGYTF.

The V call is TRBV10-3, the J call TRBJ2-2; 7 positions agree with TRBD2. Germline V gives CDR1 ENHRY, CDR2 SYGVKD. The V segment lost 7 bases and the J segment 3 bases; nucleotides outside the gene matches: 2. This CDR3 is built from 13 residues. The CDR3 spells CAITGGDTGELFF. CDR3 bases: TGTGCCATCACTGGGGGGGACACCGGGGAGCTGTTTTTT.

This chain joins TRBV5-1 and TRBJ1-1, with D hard to call. The CDR3 spans 16 residues. The germline gives CDR1 SGHRS, CDR2 YFSETQ. Deletions cut 2 bases from V and 0 bases from J, with 14 bases between. CDR3 loop: CASSLRQASMNTEAFF. CDR3 sequence (DNA): TGCGCCAGCAGCTTAAGGCAGGCGTCTATGAACACTGAAGCTTTCTTT.